The rows below give T cell receptor beta chains drawn from one sample of a study of cytomegalovirus exposure and HLA in healthy donors. Data came from immunoSEQ multiplex PCR; TCRdb stores just in-frame clones and leaves some out. The sample has 200,000 to 300,000 clones; about 88% are singletons. Sequenced material: PBMCs. The receptor source for this set is a girl under 10 years old in good health and CMV-seronegative. The CDR3 runs from the conserved cysteine through the conserved F or W. A D gene is named only where the DNA matches it firmly. Expanded clones are given a class, and other clones once, few, many or no size at all.

TRBV5-1,16,TRBD2,TRBJ2-3,NA,CASSLIGGGPTDTQYF,TGCGCCAGCAGCTTGATCGGGGGGGGCCCCACAGATACGCAGTATTTT
TRBV15,16,NA,TRBJ2-3,NA,CATSRGRDIVTDTQYF,TGTGCCACCAGCAGGGGCCGGGACATTGTCACAGATACGCAGTATTTT
TRBV2,15,NA,TRBJ1-5,NA,CASIPVPGGNQPQHF,TGTGCCAGCATCCCGGTCCCGGGAGGCAATCAGCCCCAGCATTTT
TRBV27,14,TRBD1,TRBJ1-2,NA,CASRGTTGIYGYTF,TGTGCCAGCCGCGGTACGACAGGGATCTATGGCTACACCTTC
TRBV11-1,15,TRBD1,TRBJ2-3,NA,CASSRRQGQADTQYF,TGTGCCAGCAGCCGAAGACAGGGTCAAGCAGATACGCAGTATTTT
TRBV2,16,NA,TRBJ1-1,few,CASSALLEAANTEAFF,TGTGCCAGCAGTGCCCTTTTGGAGGCTGCGAACACTGAAGCTTTCTTT
TRBV6-1,15,TRBD1,TRBJ1-5,NA,CASSEVRQGNQPQHF,TGTGCCAGCAGTGAAGTTAGACAGGGAAATCAGCCCCAGCATTTT
TRBV5-6,12,NA,TRBJ2-3,NA,CASTSGTDTQYF,TGTGCCAGCACCTCGGGGACAGATACGCAGTATTTT
TRBV15,16,NA,TRBJ1-2,NA,CATSTLSIRGSSGYTF,TGTGCCACCAGCACCCTATCCATCCGCGGGAGCTCTGGCTACACCTTC
TRBV5-5,15,NA,TRBJ2-7,NA,CASSLSDIRSYEQYF,TGTGCCAGCAGCTTGTCGGACATCCGCTCCTACGAGCAGTACTTC
TRBV5-6,14,NA,TRBJ2-2,NA,CASSLGGGPGELFF,TGTGCCAGCAGCTTGGGAGGTGGTCCCGGGGAGCTGTTTTTT
TRBV4-1,16,TRBD1,TRBJ2-1,NA,CASSSRQGTLSNEQFF,TGCGCCAGCAGCTCCCGACAGGGGACTCTTTCCAATGAGCAGTTCTTC
TRBV10-2,18,NA,TRBJ2-3,NA,CASSDLLRGAGPPDTQYF,TGCGCCAGCAGTGATCTCCTCCGGGGGGCGGGGCCTCCAGATACGCAGTATTTT
TRBV30,14,NA,TRBJ1-3,once,CAWSSGTPGNTIYF,TGTGCCTGGAGTAGTGGGACACCTGGAAACACCATATATTTT
TRBV4-1,13,NA,TRBJ1-5,NA,CASSQDRDQPQHF,TGCGCCAGCAGCCAAGATCGGGATCAGCCCCAGCATTTT
TRBV7-9,14,NA,TRBJ2-1,NA,CASSLALGGNEQFF,TGTGCCAGCAGCTTAGCGCTCGGGGGAAATGAGCAGTTCTTC
TRBV2,21,NA,TRBJ1-1,NA,CASREWLRVSSGLGKPTEAFF,TGTGCCAGCAGAGAATGGCTGCGAGTTTCATCGGGGTTGGGGAAGCCCACTGAAGCTTTCTTT
TRBV20-1,10,NA,TRBJ1-2,once,CSARWTPLTF,TGCAGTGCTAGATGGACACCTCTCACCTTC
TRBV5-1,16,NA,TRBJ1-4,NA,CASSLEGVQGGKKLFF,TGCGCCAGCAGCTTGGAGGGTGTGCAGGGTGGTAAAAAACTGTTTTTT
TRBV5-1,13,NA,TRBJ1-1,few,CASSLLGGKEAFF,TGCGCCAGCAGCTTGCTGGGGGGTAAGGAAGCTTTCTTT